This TCR beta chain is drawn from a study of early T cells in non-severe SARS-CoV-2 infection. Study-wide context: Sequencing of bulk RNA from unsorted whole blood was done, without chain pairing.

In the library, individual cDNA molecules carried attached unique molecular identifiers. TCRdb re-derived calls from the 5' RACE reads in MiXCR, one entry per CDR3 protein. The data show 74,000 or so distinct CDR3 sequences, around 13% seen once. In the case of this clonotype: The target antigen is unknown.

Findings of the study overall: VDJdb matching favored anti-spike CD8 responses, missing private and CD4 specificities.

The TCR comes from an adult who was a healthcare worker with PCR-confirmed SARS-CoV-2 infection or an uninfected control (not recorded which). The sequenced material came from whole blood.

This chain's CDR3 is CASSSPGSTDTQYF. The CDR3 DNA reads as TGTGCCAGCAGCTCCCCGGGTAGCACAGATACGCAGTATTTT. The chain joins TRBV7-9 to TRBJ2-3; D unresolved. The germline CDR1 and CDR2 sequences are SEHNR and FQNEAQ (reference sequence). This CDR3 has 14 amino acids. Between the trimmed V and J ends, which lost 4 bases and 0 bases, there was a span of 8 bases.